The 22 T cell receptor beta chains in this list originate from one sample, sequenced in a study of STAT5B mutations in CD4+ large granular lymphocyte leukemia. The data were produced by immunoSEQ multiplex PCR, yet TCRdb's version contains in-frame clones alone and is incomplete. The sample has fewer than 45,000 clones; 80% to 90% are singletons. The sequenced sample consisted of CD4+ T cells from blood buffy coats. The receptors stem from a human donor in good health.

The chain joins TRBV4-3 to TRBJ2-7; D possibly corresponds to TRBD2 (6 bases). The CDR3 covers 15 residues. The V gene lost 0 bases and the J gene lost 2 bases, with 11 bases spanning the gap. Germline-derived CDR1 and CDR2 are LGHNA and YSLEER. CDR3 region: CASSQDVIAAYEQYF. For the CDR3, the DNA is TGCGCCAGCAGCCAAGATGTCATAGCGGCCTACGAGCAGTACTTC.

The chain is built from TRBV27 and TRBJ2-7, with D unclear. Germline CDR1 and CDR2: MNHEY and SMNVEV (reference sequence). V gave up 4 bases and J gave up 2 bases, with 12 bases separating them. The CDR3 covers 14 residues. The CDR3 nucleotides are TGTGCCAGCAGTTCCCCGGCCCCACCCTACGAGCAGTACTTC. Encoded protein: CASSSPAPPYEQYF.

J is TRBJ1-5 and V is TRBV5-6, with D perhaps TRBD1 (5 bases). The V and J ends lost 2 bases and 7 bases respectively, with 10 bases between them. Germline V CDR1 and CDR2: SGHDT, YYEEEE. The length of the CDR3 is 13 residues. DNA for the CDR3: TGTGCCAGCAGCTTAGGGTGGGGGCAGCCCCAGCATTTT. It codes for CASSLGWGQPQHF.

This clone was seen a few times. CDR3 residues: CASSYLQGTYEQYF. CDR3 sequence (DNA): TGTGCCAGCAGTTACTTACAGGGGACCTACGAGCAGTACTTC. V is TRBV6-6 and J is TRBJ2-7, with 7 bases that match TRBD1. Trimming at V came to 1 base and at J to 2 bases, leaving 2 bases not matched to a gene. The CDR3 is 14 residues long. In germline, CDR1 is MNHNY, CDR2 SVGAGI (reference sequence).

V and J are TRBV19 and TRBJ2-2, with 8 bases lining up with TRBD2. The CDR3 is made up of 16 amino acids. CDR1 is LNHDA and CDR2 is SQIVND in the germline V gene (reference sequence). Germline trimming cut 4 bases from V and 6 bases from J; bases unmatched to any gene: 10. The DNA for the CDR3 is TGTGCCAGTAGTACCTCCGGGACTAGGGCGTCCGGGGAGCTGTTTTTT. It translates to CASSTSGTRASGELFF.

The chain has TRBV5-4 and TRBJ2-1, with 8 bases that match TRBD2. The CDR3 covers 14 residues. The ends lost 2 bases at V and 5 bases at J; junction bases unmatched: 3. Germline loops: CDR1 SGHNT, CDR2 YYREEE (reference sequence). The CDR3 nucleotides are TGTGCCAGCAGCTTAGGACTAGCTAACAATGAGCAGTTCTTC. Translating it yields CASSLGLANNEQFF.

The rearrangement links TRBV30 to TRBJ2-1, with D uncertain. From germline, CDR1 is GTSNPN and CDR2 SVGIG (reference sequence). V lost 3 bases, J lost 5 bases, and 17 bases lay in between. CDR3 size: 15 residues. DNA for the CDR3: TGTGCCTGGAGGCGAGTAGGCCGGGCCGACAATGAGCAGTTCTTC. It specifies CAWRRVGRADNEQFF.

This clone was seen a single time. This chain uses TRBV30 with TRBJ1-4, with 7 bases matching TRBD1. The CDR3 runs to 14 residues. Germline trimming cut 2 bases from V and 3 bases from J; bases unmatched to any gene: 3. The germline V gene has CDR1 GTSNPN and CDR2 SVGIG (reference sequence). CDR3 sequence: CAWSTGVANEKLFF. The CDR3 nucleotides read TGTGCCTGGAGTACAGGGGTGGCTAATGAAAAACTGTTTTTT.

V is TRBV28 and J is TRBJ1-2; no definite D call. V lost 2 bases, J lost 2 bases, and 9 bases lay in between. CDR3 length: 14 amino acids. Germline V gene data show CDR1 as MDHEN and CDR2 as SYDVKM. The CDR3 loop is CASSLVDRNYGYTF. The DNA of the CDR3 is TGTGCCAGCAGTTTAGTTGACCGAAACTATGGCTACACCTTC.

This clone was seen just once. CDR3 residues: CAWSVLGSGGYTF. The CDR3 nucleotides are TGTGCCTGGAGTGTATTGGGGTCCGGTGGCTACACCTTC. This chain joins TRBV30 and TRBJ1-2; unclear D gene. Germline V lookup: CDR1 GTSNPN, CDR2 SVGIG (reference sequence). The CDR3 is 13 amino acids. V lost 0 bases and J lost 7, with 12 bases in between.

This clone was recorded a few times. This chain uses TRBV7-9 with TRBJ1-1; no clear D gene. This CDR3 comprises 12 residues. Germline loops: CDR1 SEHNR, CDR2 FQNEAQ (reference sequence). Trimming cost V 2 bases and J 11 bases, with 12 bases left between them. The CDR3 is CASSLLPYRAFF. CDR3 DNA sequence: TGTGCCAGCAGCTTACTTCCCTATCGGGCTTTCTTT. Looking up the rest from reference TRBV7-9 and TRBJ1-1 gives the full variable domain: DTGVSQNPRHKITKRGQNVTFRCDPISEHNRLYWYRQTLGQGPEFLTYFQNEAQLEKSRLLSDRFSAERPKGSFSTLEIQRTEQGDSAMYLCASSLLPYRAFFGQGTRLTVV.

The J gene is TRBJ1-2, the V gene TRBV27; a weak D match, TRBD1 (6 bases). The CDR3 is made up of 14 amino acids. Deletions cut 8 bases from V and 10 bases from J, with 23 bases between. Germline CDR1 is MNHEY and CDR2 is SMNVEV (reference sequence). The CDR3: CASRSVEKQGSYTF. The CDR3 nucleotides read TGTGCCAGCCGATCCGTGGAAAAACAGGGATCCTACACCTTC.

The V and J genes are TRBV9 and TRBJ1-3, with TRBD1 as a possible D gene (5 bases). V lost 4 bases, J lost 4 bases, and 15 bases lay in between. Germline CDR1 and CDR2: SGDLS and YYNGEE. This CDR3 contains 15 residues. CDR3 sequence (DNA): TGTGCCAGCAGCTCGGGGGGAATTACGGGAAACACCATATATTTT. Translated: CASSSGGITGNTIYF.

Worth noting for this clone: Compared with germline, one end of the junction differs, possibly owing to a read error. CDR3 sequence: CASSLKTGGNTRYF. Here the CDR3 DNA reads TGTGCCAGCAGCCTTAAAACAGGGGGAAACACCAGATATTTT. The chain combines TRBV5-6 with TRBJ1-3; TRBD1 matches at 8 bases. The CDR3 length is 14 residues. CDR1 and CDR2 (germline): SGHDT, YYEEEE.

This clone was detected once. The V call is TRBV4-1, the J call TRBJ1-4, with D possibly matching TRBD1 (6 bases). The CDR3 is 17 amino acids. V dropped 2 bases and J dropped 3 bases, with 16 bases sitting between them. The V gene's germline CDR1 is MGHRA and CDR2 YSYEKL. CDR3 coding DNA: TGCGCCAGCAGCCAATCCCAAGGGGGAGGATCTAATGAAAAACTGTTTTTT. Translating it yields CASSQSQGGGSNEKLFF.

The chain employs TRBV7-8 and TRBJ1-1; TRBD1 aligns across 7 bases. CDR1 and CDR2 from the germline V gene are SGHVS and FQNEAQ. Trimming at V came to 4 bases and at J to 0 bases, leaving 2 bases not matched to a gene. CDR3 size: 14 residues. The CDR3 loop is CASSSQGMNTEAFF. The DNA of the CDR3 is TGTGCCAGCAGCTCACAGGGGATGAACACTGAAGCTTTCTTT.

CDR3 sequence: CASSQAILLAGKDEQYF. CDR3 nucleotide sequence: TGCGCCAGCAGCCAAGCCATCCTTCTAGCGGGGAAGGACGAGCAGTACTTC. The chain combines TRBV4-1 with TRBJ2-7; 9 nucleotides agree with TRBD2. The CDR3 is 17 residues long. Germline V lookup: CDR1 MGHRA, CDR2 YSYEKL. J lost 5 bases, V lost 1 base, and 12 bases had no gene match.

The chain joins TRBV6-6 to TRBJ1-5; perhaps TRBD1 as D (6 bases). The V gene's germline CDR1 is MNHNY and CDR2 SVGAGI (reference sequence). The CDR3 sequence is 15 residues long. Trimming removed 6 bases from V and 4 bases from J, with 16 bases in between. The CDR3 nucleotides read TGTGCCAGCAGGATGGACAGCGCCCTTAATCAGCCCCAGCATTTT. It yields the protein CASRMDSALNQPQHF.

The chain has TRBV7-9 and TRBJ2-1; the match to TRBD2 covers 11 bases. This CDR3 has 16 residues. Trimming cost V 4 bases and J 5 bases; bases outside gene matches: 7. Germline loops: CDR1 SEHNR, CDR2 FQNEAQ (reference sequence). The CDR3, as DNA: TGTGCCAGCAGCTCCTCCACGGGACTAGCGGACAATGAGCAGTTCTTC. It codes for CASSSSTGLADNEQFF.

The V and J genes are TRBV28 and TRBJ2-3; maybe TRBD2 (6 bases). Trimming shortened V by 3 bases and J by 0 bases, and 16 bases separated the two germline ends. This CDR3 has 17 residues. CDR1 is MDHEN, CDR2 SYDVKM, per germline. The CDR3: CASSLEGWKSSTDTQYF. The CDR3 nucleotides read TGTGCCAGCAGTTTGGAGGGGTGGAAGTCGAGCACAGATACGCAGTATTTT.

This clone was recorded only once. The rearrangement uses TRBV11-1 and TRBJ1-1; D is possibly TRBD1 (6 bases). The ends were cut back, 3 bases at V and 1 base at J, with 12 bases in the middle. Germline values: CDR1 SGHAT, CDR2 FQDESV (reference sequence). This CDR3 has 15 residues. CDR3 residues: CASSLGGWANTEAFF. The CDR3 coding sequence is TGTGCCAGCAGCTTGGGGGGCTGGGCGAACACTGAAGCTTTCTTT.

This clone was counted only a few times. The rearrangement joins TRBV10-3 to TRBJ1-2; D not certain. Germline CDR1 is ENHRY and CDR2 is SYGVKD. The CDR3 loop spans 13 amino acids. V was shortened by 3 bases and J by 4 bases, with 9 bases between the two germline ends. The CDR3 is CAISEGNPYGYTF. CDR3 in DNA: TGTGCCATCAGTGAAGGGAATCCCTATGGCTACACCTTC.